A selection of T cell receptor beta chains follows, all from one sample in a study of blood T cell repertoires in COVID-19. Sequencing used immunoSEQ multiplex PCR; TCRdb keeps in-frame clones, though not all of them. The sample records some 250,000 clones, 86% being singletons. The sequencing sample was made of peripheral blood. Source of these receptors: a woman aged 30 to 39 who had recovered from COVID-19. Both conserved end residues are part of each CDR3. Not every row has a clone size; where given, it reads once, few, many or a size class.

CDR3 protein: CASSWTGTNEKLFF; J gene: TRBJ1-4; clone size: once; V gene: TRBV27
CDR3 protein: CASSPGTGLVLGANVLTF; J gene: TRBJ2-6; clone size: -; V gene: TRBV27
CDR3 protein: CASSDRGRDEQFF; J gene: TRBJ2-1; clone size: -; V gene: TRBV6-4
CDR3 protein: CASRGFPPTDTQYF; J gene: TRBJ2-3; clone size: -; V gene: TRBV6-5
CDR3 protein: CASSFGGATYNEQFF; J gene: TRBJ2-1; clone size: -; V gene: TRBV27
CDR3 protein: CATSPEVSGDITDTQYF; J gene: TRBJ2-3; clone size: -; V gene: TRBV24-1
CDR3 protein: CASSLWSGYEQYF; J gene: TRBJ2-7; clone size: -; V gene: TRBV27
CDR3 protein: CASSFTGTGYGETQYF; J gene: TRBJ2-5; clone size: once; V gene: TRBV7-2
CDR3 protein: CASTKKTGTQYF; J gene: TRBJ2-3; clone size: -; V gene: TRBV2
CDR3 protein: CASSLGLMNTEAFF; J gene: TRBJ1-1; clone size: -; V gene: TRBV27
CDR3 protein: CASSSTGVNSPLHF; J gene: TRBJ1-6; clone size: -; V gene: TRBV11-1
CDR3 protein: CASSLAGGSSNQPQHF; J gene: TRBJ1-5; clone size: few; V gene: TRBV5-1
CDR3 protein: CASSTFGRGEEKETQYF; J gene: TRBJ2-5; clone size: -; V gene: TRBV19
CDR3 protein: CASSSAPGGYTF; J gene: TRBJ1-2; clone size: -; V gene: TRBV5-5
CDR3 protein: CASSFIRDRRDNSPLHF; J gene: TRBJ1-6; clone size: -; V gene: TRBV11-2
CDR3 protein: CASSSAGTNAAYEQYF; J gene: TRBJ2-7; clone size: -; V gene: TRBV7-2
CDR3 protein: CASSGGGSNSPLHF; J gene: TRBJ1-6; clone size: once; V gene: TRBV10-2
CDR3 protein: CASTRFSGANVLTF; J gene: TRBJ2-6; clone size: -; V gene: TRBV5-4
CDR3 protein: CASSAGFEQYF; J gene: TRBJ2-7; clone size: few; V gene: TRBV2
CDR3 protein: CASGSETQYF; J gene: TRBJ2-5; clone size: once; V gene: TRBV12-3/TRBV12-4
CDR3 protein: CASSPGGQGAGNIQYF; J gene: TRBJ2-4; clone size: once; V gene: TRBV18
CDR3 protein: CARRDRGRYEQYF; J gene: TRBJ2-7; clone size: -; V gene: TRBV6-7
CDR3 protein: CASTPTGGNYGYTF; J gene: TRBJ1-2; clone size: -; V gene: TRBV6-2/TRBV6-3
CDR3 protein: CASSILPSGSTDTQYF; J gene: TRBJ2-3; clone size: -; V gene: TRBV19
CDR3 protein: CASSRGTGGPYEQYF; J gene: TRBJ2-7; clone size: -; V gene: TRBV18
CDR3 protein: CASRQRQGGEKLFF; J gene: TRBJ1-4; clone size: -; V gene: TRBV5-1
CDR3 protein: CASSLYSGVMGNGYTF; J gene: TRBJ1-2; clone size: -; V gene: TRBV5-5
CDR3 protein: CASSIQGLAEAFF; J gene: TRBJ1-1; clone size: -; V gene: TRBV19
CDR3 protein: CAISSGGPSTGELFF; J gene: TRBJ2-2; clone size: few; V gene: TRBV6-6
CDR3 protein: CASTYHPDRGEPGYTF; J gene: TRBJ1-2; clone size: -; V gene: TRBV21-1
CDR3 protein: CASSSRLAGVTDTQYF; J gene: TRBJ2-3; clone size: -; V gene: TRBV7-6
CDR3 protein: CASSRQVLGNTGELFF; J gene: TRBJ2-2; clone size: once; V gene: TRBV19
CDR3 protein: CASSARPGQSSGANVLTF; J gene: TRBJ2-6; clone size: once; V gene: TRBV6-2/TRBV6-3
CDR3 protein: CASSQVAGRSYEQYF; J gene: TRBJ2-7; clone size: -; V gene: TRBV3-1/TRBV3-2
CDR3 protein: CASSISGGTTDTQYF; J gene: TRBJ2-3; clone size: -; V gene: TRBV5-1
CDR3 protein: CASSAYAEAFF; J gene: TRBJ1-1; clone size: -; V gene: TRBV12-3/TRBV12-4
CDR3 protein: CSVHGAETYTQYF; J gene: TRBJ2-3; clone size: -; V gene: TRBV29-1
CDR3 protein: CASSPSGGGYGYTF; J gene: TRBJ1-2; clone size: -; V gene: TRBV2
CDR3 protein: CASSATGTSDTGELFF; J gene: TRBJ2-2; clone size: few; V gene: TRBV9